The rows below give T cell receptor beta chains drawn from one sample of a study of cytomegalovirus exposure and HLA in healthy donors. TCRdb's copy holds only in-frame clones and misses some; the assay was immunoSEQ multiplex PCR. The sample has 110,000 to 150,000 clones, about three quarters seen once. Material: PBMCs. These receptors originate from a man aged 18 to 30 in good health and CMV-seronegative. Each CDR3 is given with its conserved first and last residue. Fields, in order: J gene, V gene, CDR3 length, D gene, clone size, CDR3 DNA, CDR3 protein. D genes are given only for firm matches. Rows may omit the clone size; those that give it use once, few, many or a size class.

>TRBJ2-5|TRBV5-1|15|TRBD1|.
TGCGCCAGCAGCTGGGGACAGGGCTCCCCCGAGACCCAGTACTTC
CASSWGQGSPETQYF
>TRBJ2-1|TRBV7-2|14|TRBD2|.
TGTGCCAGCATGAGCGGGAGGCCCTCCAATGAGCAGTTCTTC
CASMSGRPSNEQFF
>TRBJ1-1|TRBV7-9|13|TRBD1|.
TGTGCCAGCAGCCTGACAGGGCCGGGGGAAGCTTTCTTT
CASSLTGPGEAFF
>TRBJ2-7|TRBV11-2|17|TRBD2|.
TGTGCCAGCAGTTATAGCACTAGCGGGGGGTCACCGTACGAGCAGTACTTC
CASSYSTSGGSPYEQYF
>TRBJ2-1|TRBV30|13|.|once
TGTGCCTGGACCACAGGGAAGGGGAATGAGCAGTTCTTC
CAWTTGKGNEQFF
>TRBJ2-5|TRBV5-8|14|TRBD1|.
TGTGCCAGCAGCTTCGGACAGGGGAGCGAGACCCAGTACTTC
CASSFGQGSETQYF
>TRBJ2-1|TRBV5-1|15|TRBD1|.
TGCGCCAGCAGCTTGGTTACAGGGGGTTACAATGAGCAGTTCTTC
CASSLVTGGYNEQFF
>TRBJ2-3|TRBV19|16|.|.
TGTGCCAGTAGTCCCCGCGAAGGGGTCTACACAGATACGCAGTATTTT
CASSPREGVYTDTQYF
>TRBJ2-7|TRBV27|14|.|.
TGTGCCAGCAGTTTGGGAGGACCAGCTTACGAGCAGTACTTC
CASSLGGPAYEQYF
>TRBJ2-1|TRBV9|15|TRBD2|.
TGTGCCAGCAGCGTAATGGCGGGAGGGCCTAATGAGCAGTTCTTC
CASSVMAGGPNEQFF
>TRBJ2-3|TRBV2|14|.|.
TGTGCCAGCAGTGAAGGGGCCCGGGGGAATACGCAGTATTTT
CASSEGARGNTQYF
>TRBJ2-2|TRBV30|12|.|.
TGTGCCTGGTGGGACTTCACCGGGGAGCTGTTTTTT
CAWWDFTGELFF
>TRBJ1-2|TRBV5-4|13|TRBD1|.
TGTGCCAGCAGGACCGGGACAGGGAATGGCTACACCTTC
CASRTGTGNGYTF
>TRBJ1-2|TRBV6-5|13|.|few
TGTGCCAGCAGTTTTACAGGGAGTAGGGGCTACACCTTC
CASSFTGSRGYTF
>TRBJ1-2|TRBV19|17|.|.
TGTGCCAGTAGTACAACCCTATTTTCGGCAGGGGTGTCTGGCTACACCTTC
CASSTTLFSAGVSGYTF
>TRBJ1-2|TRBV19|13|.|.
TGTGCCAGTAGTATTACGGGGAACTATGGCTACACCTTC
CASSITGNYGYTF
>TRBJ2-7|TRBV11-1|14|TRBD2|few
TGTGCCAGCAGCTTAGGGACTAGCGGCTACGAGCAGTACTTC
CASSLGTSGYEQYF
>TRBJ1-4|TRBV27|15|.|.
TGTGCCAGCAGTTTATCTTACAGAACTAATGAAAAACTGTTTTTT
CASSLSYRTNEKLFF
>TRBJ1-1|TRBV15|15|TRBD1|.
TGTGCCACCAGCAGTGGGGACAGGTTGAACACTGAAGCTTTCTTT
CATSSGDRLNTEAFF
>TRBJ2-7|TRBV10-1|14|.|.
TGCGCCAGCAGTGTATCGGGGTTTCCCTACGAGCAGTACTTC
CASSVSGFPYEQYF
>TRBJ2-2|TRBV9|17|TRBD1|.
TGTGCCAGCAGCGTAGCAGTTGGACAGGGGGAGACCGGGGAGCTGTTTTTT
CASSVAVGQGETGELFF
>TRBJ1-1|TRBV5-1|14|.|.
TGCGCCAGCAGCTTTGACAGCATGAACACTGAAGCTTTCTTT
CASSFDSMNTEAFF
>TRBJ2-5|TRBV6-5|14|TRBD2|.
TGTGCCAGCAGCGGTAGCGGGAGTCGTAAGACCCAGTACTTC
CASSGSGSRKTQYF
>TRBJ1-4|TRBV30|16|TRBD1|.
TGTGCCTGGAGTCCAAGCAGACAGGGGTGGGGTGAAAAACTGTTTTTT
CAWSPSRQGWGEKLFF
>TRBJ1-2|TRBV28|13|.|.
TGTGCCAGCAGTCCTCTAGGCCTGTGGGGCTACACCTTC
CASSPLGLWGYTF
>TRBJ2-2|TRBV4-2|15|TRBD2|few
TGTGCCAGCAGCCCCACTAGCGTCGACACCGGGGAGCTGTTTTTT
CASSPTSVDTGELFF
>TRBJ1-1|TRBV27|13|.|.
TGTGCCAGCAGTTTAGCGGGGGGGACTGAAGCTTTCTTT
CASSLAGGTEAFF
>TRBJ2-5|TRBV6-5|16|TRBD1|.
TGTGCCAGCAGTTACTCGAACCCCCGACAGGGTGGGACCCAGTACTTC
CASSYSNPRQGGTQYF
>TRBJ2-7|TRBV5-6|15|.|.
TGTGCCAGCAGCCTCGGTGGCGGGGGCTTCTACGAGCAGTACTTC
CASSLGGGGFYEQYF
>TRBJ2-7|TRBV19|16|TRBD2|.
TGTGCCAGTAAGGCTAGCGGGAGTGGGGGCTCCTACGAGCAGTACTTC
CASKASGSGGSYEQYF
>TRBJ1-1|TRBV7-6|15|.|few
TGTGCCAGCAGCTTAGGGGCGATCCGGAACACTGAAGCTTTCTTT
CASSLGAIRNTEAFF
>TRBJ1-5|TRBV7-9|14|.|.
TGTGCCAGCAGCCGTACGGGGGAATATCAGCCCCAGCATTTT
CASSRTGEYQPQHF
>TRBJ2-7|TRBV19|14|.|.
TGTGCCAGTAGTACGACAGCAGGCTCCTACGAGCAGTACTTC
CASSTTAGSYEQYF
>TRBJ2-7|TRBV6-5|15|.|few
TGTGCCAGCAGTCCGCACAGGGTTTTCACCTACGAGCAGTACTTC
CASSPHRVFTYEQYF
>TRBJ2-1|TRBV9|15|.|.
TGTGCCAGCAGCGTAGTCGAGAGGGGGAAGGATGAGCAGTTCTTC
CASSVVERGKDEQFF
>TRBJ2-7|TRBV11-3|13|TRBD2|.
TGTGCCAGCAGCTTAGATGCCGGGAGGGAGCAGTACTTC
CASSLDAGREQYF
>TRBJ2-1|TRBV11-3|15|TRBD2|.
TGTGCCAGCAGCTTACCCTCCGGGGGGGCGTACGAGCAGTTCTTC
CASSLPSGGAYEQFF
>TRBJ1-1|TRBV27|16|.|.
TGTGCCAGCAGTTTTATCCCGACGACAGGTCTAACTGAAGCTTTCTTT
CASSFIPTTGLTEAFF
>TRBJ2-6|TRBV2|17|TRBD2|.
TGTGCCAGCAGCCCGGGGGGGACACAGACTGGGGCCAACGTCCTGACTTTC
CASSPGGTQTGANVLTF
>TRBJ2-3|TRBV6-1|15|TRBD2|.
TGTGCCAGCAGTGAAGCGCTAGCGGGAGCAGATACGCAGTATTTT
CASSEALAGADTQYF
>TRBJ2-1|TRBV12-2|18|.|.
TGTGCAAGTCGCTTAGCGCTGAGCGGGAGGAACCGTAACAATGAGCAGTTCTTC
CASRLALSGRNRNNEQFF
>TRBJ1-5|TRBV27|14|.|.
TGTGCCAGCAGTTTGGGGGCGGAAAATCAGCCCCAGCATTTT
CASSLGAENQPQHF
>TRBJ1-5|TRBV19|15|.|.
TGTGCCAGTAGTATTCGCCAGGGAGCGGGTCAGCCCCAGCATTTT
CASSIRQGAGQPQHF
>TRBJ2-6|TRBV5-4|17|TRBD1|.
TGTGCCAGCAGCTCACCCGGACAGGGCTCTGGGGCCAACGTCCTGACTTTC
CASSSPGQGSGANVLTF
>TRBJ1-5|TRBV7-2|14|TRBD1|.
TGTGCCAGCAGCGCCCGAGGGGGCCATCAGCCCCAGCATTTT
CASSARGGHQPQHF
>TRBJ2-1|TRBV6-5|14|.|few
TGTGCCAGCACCAAATTAAGCGGCTACAATGAGCAGTTCTTC
CASTKLSGYNEQFF
>TRBJ1-1|TRBV6-4|13|.|.
TGTGCCAGCAGTGTCGAGGGTGGGACTGAAGCTTTCTTT
CASSVEGGTEAFF
>TRBJ1-1|TRBV7-9|13|.|few
TGTGCCAGCAGCTTAGAGGGGGACACTGAAGCTTTCTTT
CASSLEGDTEAFF
>TRBJ2-2|TRBV5-1|15|TRBD1|.
TGCGCCAGCAGACCCGGGACAGCAAACACCGGGGAGCTGTTTTTT
CASRPGTANTGELFF
>TRBJ1-4|TRBV4-1|16|.|.
TGCGCCAGCAGCCAAGATGCGACTATCGCTAATGAAAAACTGTTTTTT
CASSQDATIANEKLFF
>TRBJ2-1|TRBV6-5|13|TRBD1|.
TGTGCCAGCAGGGGGACAGGGGACAATGAGCAGTTCTTC
CASRGTGDNEQFF
>TRBJ2-7|TRBV5-1|14|.|.
TGCGCCAGCAGGATGCGGGGAGCACCCTACGAGCAGTACTTC
CASRMRGAPYEQYF
>TRBJ2-7|TRBV10-2|12|.|few
TGCGCCAGCAGTGTGAACTCTTACGAGCAGTACTTC
CASSVNSYEQYF
>TRBJ2-1|TRBV18|16|TRBD2|.
TGTGCCAGCTCACCAAAGACTAGCGGTACCTACAATGAGCAGTTCTTC
CASSPKTSGTYNEQFF
>TRBJ1-3|TRBV27|14|.|.
TGTGCCAGCAGCGAAAGGGGGTCTGGAAACACCATATATTTT
CASSERGSGNTIYF
>TRBJ1-1|TRBV5-1|15|TRBD1|.
TGCGCCAGCCGCGGACAGGAAAATTTGAACACTGAAGCTTTCTTT
CASRGQENLNTEAFF
>TRBJ2-2|TRBV19|15|.|.
TGTGCCAGTAGTATACGGATAGGCACAGTCGGGGAGCTGTTTTTT
CASSIRIGTVGELFF
>TRBJ1-5|TRBV19|15|.|.
TGTGCCAGTAGTATTGCCGGAGGGGCCGGTCAGCCCCAGCATTTT
CASSIAGGAGQPQHF
>TRBJ1-2|TRBV29-1|18|TRBD1|.
TGCAGCGTTTTCCTCCCGGGGGTCTGGGACAGGGGTAACTATGGCTACACCTTC
CSVFLPGVWDRGNYGYTF
>TRBJ1-1|TRBV11-2|16|TRBD1|.
TGTGCCAGCAGCCCTCTTGGAGGTGACAGGGTCACTGAAGCTTTCTTT
CASSPLGGDRVTEAFF